The T cell receptor beta chain under discussion was sequenced for a study of human T cells and chemical hapten exposure. Looking at the study overall: Slight volume differences across pooled libraries mainly accounted for varying per-sample TCR yields. Overall study results and limits: Having alopecia, donors may respond immunologically unlike healthy people. High-frequency TCRs, those above 1 in 1000, stayed the same after DPC sensitization.

Time point here: patch test 2, 6 weeks after DPC sensitization. As to treatment: therapeutic diphenylcyclopropenone sensitization with weekly scalp DPC. Germline CDR1 is SGHTA and CDR2 is FQGNSA. V lost 1 base and J lost 4, with 10 bases in between. The CDR3 loop spans 14 amino acids. This clonotype was seen at least ten times. Its cognate antigen is unknown. Individual cDNA molecules in this library carried unique molecular identifiers. From the RACE reads, TCRdb called clonotypes with MiXCR, one entry per CDR3 protein. The sample has about 84,000 distinct CDR3 sequences, more than 9% seen once. The chain carries TRBV7-2 and TRBJ1-1; D not resolved. This sample comprised whole blood, obtained in connection with sensitization to the hapten diphenylcyclopropenone (DPC). This TCR was sampled from a woman between 50 and 59 years old with alopecia areata. Some clones in this sample may be carry-over from other donors' samples. CDR3 residues: CASSLGGLGTEAFF. DNA of the CDR3: TGTGCCAGCAGCTTAGGGGGTTTGGGCACTGAAGCTTTCTTT.